The clone carrying this T cell receptor beta chain occurred many times. Its antigen is currently unknown. These data come from a study of T cells in Graves' hyperthyroidism and ophthalmopathy. The study's findings and limits: Ophthalmopathy was separated from stable hyperthyroidism by a 13 V-J model.

RNA transcripts provided the source from which TCR beta CDR3 regions were amplified. The TCR CDR3 first-round RT-PCR relied on the HTBI primer set. From the multiplex PCR reads, TCRdb called clonotypes with MiXCR, one entry per CDR3 protein. Among fewer than 110,000 distinct CDR3 sequences, roughly 15% were seen once, and the ten largest hold around 42%. The specimen was blood. The source of this sequence is a woman aged 50 to 60 with Graves' hyperthyroidism.

The CDR3 spells CASSRNLAGVDTDTQYF. The CDR3 nucleotides read TGTGCCAGCAGTCGTAACCTAGCGGGAGTTGACACAGATACGCAGTATTTT. The chain couples TRBV7-9 to TRBJ2-3; 10 nucleotides line up with TRBD2. There are 17 residues in the CDR3. Germline assignment: CDR1 SEHNR and CDR2 FQNEAQ (reference sequence). With V trimmed by 6 bases and J by 2 bases, 11 bases remained unmatched.